This TCR beta chain was retrieved from a study of spatial heterogeneity in lung cancer. Overall study context: Raw reads showed each unique TCR and UMI combination turning up more than ten times on average.

Trimming took 3 bases from V and 5 from J; bases not matched to a gene: 9. This CDR3 has 16 amino acids. CDR1 is MNHEY and CDR2 is SVGEGT in the germline V gene. The study's findings and limits: For expanded intratumoral alpha and beta TCRs, counts tracked tumor mutation counts.

Points on this clonotype: The antigen is undetermined.

Every TCR cDNA molecule bore a unique molecular identifier. TCRdb re-called the 5' RACE reads with MiXCR, one entry per CDR3 protein. The data contain roughly 10,000 distinct CDR3 sequences, about 12% of them singletons. The time point was: sample taken at primary tumor resection. Material for sequencing was whole RNA from tumor, nontumor lung or frozen PBMC, left unsorted. The origin of this receptor is a female donor with early-stage non-small cell lung cancer. V usage is TRBV6-2 or TRBV6-3 and J usage is TRBJ2-2, with 7 bases aligning to TRBD2. Sample: lung tumor tissue, taken at surgery. The CDR3 nucleotides are TGTGCCAGCAGTTATCGGGCTAGCGGTAATACCGGGGAGCTGTTTTTT. Translation: CASSYRASGNTGELFF.